This T cell receptor beta chain was obtained from a study of memory CD4+ T cells and cytomegalovirus serostatus. Notes on the study in general: Suggested: most of the CMV-linked TCR signature lies in CD4+ memory cells.

Original processing notes: Out-of-frame sequences were removed, leaving a few million distinct TCRbeta sequences. TCRdb keeps only in-frame clones here, not all; method: immunoSEQ multiplex PCR. The DNA was the basis for D and trimming; V, J and clone size are from that table. The repertoire holds tens of thousands of clones, roughly 83% seen once, with around 0.72% in the top ten. This CDR3 spans 15 amino acids. Trimming cost V 0 bases and J 3 bases; bases outside gene matches: 4. The germline gives CDR1 MNHNY, CDR2 SVGAGI (reference sequence). On this clone: Its antigen is not known.

The sort gate was single viable CD3+CD4+CD8-CD45RO+ cells for memory CD4+ T cells. This sequence joins TRBV6-6 and TRBJ1-1; 7 nucleotides agree with TRBD1. The sequencing input was memory CD4+ T cells from blood. The sequence was collected from an adult in good health and CMV-seronegative. CDR3 bases: TGTGCCAGCAGTTACTCATGGACAGGCTACACTGAAGCTTTCTTT. It codes for CASSYSWTGYTEAFF.